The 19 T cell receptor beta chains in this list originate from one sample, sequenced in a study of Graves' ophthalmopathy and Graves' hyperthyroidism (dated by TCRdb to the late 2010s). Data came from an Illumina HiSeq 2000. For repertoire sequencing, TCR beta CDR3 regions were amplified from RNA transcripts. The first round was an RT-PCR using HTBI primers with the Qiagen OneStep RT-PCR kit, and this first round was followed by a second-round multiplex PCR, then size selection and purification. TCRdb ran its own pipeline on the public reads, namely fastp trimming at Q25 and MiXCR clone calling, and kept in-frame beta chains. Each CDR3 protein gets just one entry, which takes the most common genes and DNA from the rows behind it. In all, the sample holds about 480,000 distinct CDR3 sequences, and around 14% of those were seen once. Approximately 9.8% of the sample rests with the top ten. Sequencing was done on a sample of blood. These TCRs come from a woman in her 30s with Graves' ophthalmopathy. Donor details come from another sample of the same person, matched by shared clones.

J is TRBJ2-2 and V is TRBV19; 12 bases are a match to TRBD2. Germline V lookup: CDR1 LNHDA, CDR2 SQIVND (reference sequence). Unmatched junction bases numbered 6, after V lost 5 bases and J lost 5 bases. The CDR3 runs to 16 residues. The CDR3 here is CASSAGLAGQTGELFF. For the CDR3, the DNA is TGTGCCAGTAGTGCCGGACTAGCGGGGCAGACCGGGGAGCTGTTTTTT.

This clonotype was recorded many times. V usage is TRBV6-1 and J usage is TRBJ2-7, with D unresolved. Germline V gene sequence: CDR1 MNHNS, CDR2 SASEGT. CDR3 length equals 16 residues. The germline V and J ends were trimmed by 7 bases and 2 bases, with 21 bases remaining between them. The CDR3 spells CASMDPLADPTYEQYF. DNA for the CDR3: TGTGCCAGCATGGACCCCCTCGCAGATCCTACCTACGAGCAGTACTTC.

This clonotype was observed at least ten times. CDR3 region: CASSLGDTLSSGNTIYF. The DNA of the CDR3 is TGCGCCAGCAGCTTGGGAGACACACTTTCCTCTGGAAACACCATATATTTT. The J gene is TRBJ1-3, the V gene TRBV5-1; D unclear. The CDR3 is 17 amino acids. The V end lost 0 bases, the J end lost 0 bases, and 13 bases lay between the germline ends. Germline V gene lookup returns CDR1 SGHRS and CDR2 YFSETQ.

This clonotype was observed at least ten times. CDR3 in amino acids: CASSSGDNYEQYF. Written as DNA, the CDR3 is TGTGCCAGCAGTTCCGGGGACAACTACGAGCAGTACTTC. The rearrangement uses TRBV28 and TRBJ2-7; TRBD1 is a possible D gene (6 bases). Between the trimmed V and J ends, which lost 4 bases and 3 bases, there was a span of 10 bases. Germline CDR1 is MDHEN and CDR2 is SYDVKM. The CDR3 contains 13 residues.

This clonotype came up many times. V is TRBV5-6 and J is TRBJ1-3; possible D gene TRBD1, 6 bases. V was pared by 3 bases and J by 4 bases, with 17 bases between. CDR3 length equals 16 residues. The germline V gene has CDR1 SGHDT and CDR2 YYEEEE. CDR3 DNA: TGTGCCAGCAGCTCAAATCCCACAGGGAGAGGAAACACCATATATTTT. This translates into CASSSNPTGRGNTIYF. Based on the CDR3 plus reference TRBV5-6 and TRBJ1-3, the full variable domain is DAGVTQSPTHLIKTRGQQVTLRCSPKSGHDTVSWYQQALGQGPQFIFQYYEEEERQRGNFPDRFSGHQFPNYSSELNVNALLLGDSALYLCASSSNPTGRGNTIYFGEGSWLTVV.

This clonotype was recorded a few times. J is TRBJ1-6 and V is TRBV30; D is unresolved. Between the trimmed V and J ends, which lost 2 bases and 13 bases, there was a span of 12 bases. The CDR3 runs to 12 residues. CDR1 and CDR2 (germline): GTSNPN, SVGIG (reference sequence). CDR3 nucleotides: TGTGCCTGGAGTCCCCCCCGGGGTCCCCTCCACTTT. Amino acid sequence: CAWSPPRGPLHF.

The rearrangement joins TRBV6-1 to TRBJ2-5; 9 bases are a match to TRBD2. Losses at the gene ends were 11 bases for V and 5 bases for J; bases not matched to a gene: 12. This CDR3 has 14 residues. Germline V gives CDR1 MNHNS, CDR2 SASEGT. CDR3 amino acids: CAAHRAGGPETQYF. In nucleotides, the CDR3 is TGTGCCGCCCATCGAGCGGGGGGCCCGGAGACCCAGTACTTC.

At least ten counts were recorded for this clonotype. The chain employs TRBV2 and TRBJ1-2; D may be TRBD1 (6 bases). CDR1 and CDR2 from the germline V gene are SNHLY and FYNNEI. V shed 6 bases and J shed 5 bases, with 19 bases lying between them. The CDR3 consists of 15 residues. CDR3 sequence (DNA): TGTGCCAGCAGGGGGGCCGGGCCCTCGCTTTATGGCTACACCTTC. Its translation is CASRGAGPSLYGYTF.

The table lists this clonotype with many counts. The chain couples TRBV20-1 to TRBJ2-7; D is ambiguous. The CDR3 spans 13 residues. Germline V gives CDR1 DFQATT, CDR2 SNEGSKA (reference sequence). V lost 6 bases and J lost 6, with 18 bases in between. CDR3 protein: CSALKSSMVEQYF. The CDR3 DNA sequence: TGCAGTGCCCTGAAATCGAGTATGGTCGAGCAGTACTTC.

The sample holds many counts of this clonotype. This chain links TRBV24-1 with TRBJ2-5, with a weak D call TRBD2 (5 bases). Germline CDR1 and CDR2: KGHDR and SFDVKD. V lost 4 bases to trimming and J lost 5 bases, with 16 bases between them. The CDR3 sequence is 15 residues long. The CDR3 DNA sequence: TGTGCCACCAGTGAACGAGGGAAGGTAGTGGAGACCCAGTACTTC. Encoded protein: CATSERGKVVETQYF.

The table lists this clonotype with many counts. The CDR3 sequence: CASSLQGVGNYGYTF. CDR3 DNA: TGTGCCAGCTCTTTGCAGGGGGTCGGTAACTATGGCTACACCTTC. The chain is built from TRBV25-1 and TRBJ1-2; 7 nucleotides line up with TRBD1. The CDR3 is 15 residues long. CDR1 and CDR2 from the germline V gene are MGHDK and SYGVNS. Germline trimming cut 8 bases from V and 1 base from J; bases unmatched to any gene: 10.

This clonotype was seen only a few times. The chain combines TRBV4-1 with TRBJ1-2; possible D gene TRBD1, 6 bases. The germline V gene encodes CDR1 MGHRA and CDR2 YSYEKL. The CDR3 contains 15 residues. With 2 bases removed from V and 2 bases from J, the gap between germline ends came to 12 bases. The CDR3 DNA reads TGCGCCAGCAGCCAAAACAGGGCGGCAAACTATGGCTACACCTTC. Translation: CASSQNRAANYGYTF.

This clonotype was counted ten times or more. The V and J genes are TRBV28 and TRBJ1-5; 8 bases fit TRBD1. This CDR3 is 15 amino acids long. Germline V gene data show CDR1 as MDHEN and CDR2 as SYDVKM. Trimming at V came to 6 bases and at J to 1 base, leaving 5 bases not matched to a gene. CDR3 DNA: TGTGCCAGCAGATTCCGGGACAGGAGCAATCAGCCCCAGCATTTT. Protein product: CASRFRDRSNQPQHF.

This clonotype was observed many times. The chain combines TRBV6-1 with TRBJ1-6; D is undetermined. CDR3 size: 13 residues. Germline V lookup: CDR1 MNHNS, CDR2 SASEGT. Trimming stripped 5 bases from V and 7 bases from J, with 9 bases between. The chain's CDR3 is CASSYASNSPLHF. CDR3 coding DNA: TGTGCCAGCAGTTATGCCTCCAATTCACCCCTCCACTTT.

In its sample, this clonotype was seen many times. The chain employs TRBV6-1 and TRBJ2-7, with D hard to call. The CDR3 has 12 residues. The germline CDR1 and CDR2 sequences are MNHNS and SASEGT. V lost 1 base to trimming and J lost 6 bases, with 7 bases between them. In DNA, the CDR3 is TGTGCCAGCAGTGAAGAGAGCCTCGAGCAGTACTTC. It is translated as CASSEESLEQYF.

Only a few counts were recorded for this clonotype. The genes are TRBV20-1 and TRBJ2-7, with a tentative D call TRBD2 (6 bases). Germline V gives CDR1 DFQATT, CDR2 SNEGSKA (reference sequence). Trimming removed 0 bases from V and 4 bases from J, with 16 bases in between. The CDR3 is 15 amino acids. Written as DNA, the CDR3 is TGCAGTGCTAGAGACGGGCGGGAACGATCTTACGAGCAGTACTTC. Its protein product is CSARDGRERSYEQYF.

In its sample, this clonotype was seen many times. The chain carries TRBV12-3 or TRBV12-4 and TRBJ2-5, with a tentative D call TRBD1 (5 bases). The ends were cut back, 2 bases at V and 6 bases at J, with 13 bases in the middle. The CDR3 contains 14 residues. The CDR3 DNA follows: TGTGCCAGCAGTTTACGGCAGGGTGGGAAGACCCAGTACTTC. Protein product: CASSLRQGGKTQYF.

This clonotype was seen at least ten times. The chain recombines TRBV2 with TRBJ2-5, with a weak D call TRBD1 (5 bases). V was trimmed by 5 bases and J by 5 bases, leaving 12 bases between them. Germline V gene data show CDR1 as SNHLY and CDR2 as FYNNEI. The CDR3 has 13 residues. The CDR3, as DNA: TGTGCCAGCAGTTTCGACAGCCGGGAGACCCAGTACTTC. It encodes CASSFDSRETQYF. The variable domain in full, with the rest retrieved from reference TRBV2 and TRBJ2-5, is EPEVTQTPSHQVTQMGQEVILRCVPISNHLYFYWYRQILGQKVEFLVSFYNNEISEKSEIFDDQFSVERPDGSNFTLKIRSTKLEDSAMYFCASSFDSRETQYFGPGTRLLVL.

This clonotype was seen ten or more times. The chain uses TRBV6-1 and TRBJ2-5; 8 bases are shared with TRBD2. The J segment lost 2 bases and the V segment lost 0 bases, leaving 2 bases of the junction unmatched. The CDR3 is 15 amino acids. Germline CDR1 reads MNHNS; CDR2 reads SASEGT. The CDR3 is CASSEATGGQETQYF. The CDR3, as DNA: TGTGCCAGCAGTGAAGCCACGGGGGGGCAAGAGACCCAGTACTTC.